This T cell receptor beta chain was captured in a study of T-cell memory formation after mild COVID-19. Study-level background: TCR clusters were mostly donor specific. Study-wide findings and caveats: Whether day 37 second-wave clones are SARS-CoV-2-specific was not confirmed. Mainly in CM and EM were contracting CD4+ clones; CD8+ were in EMRA. Clones contracting over day 15 to 85 were CD4/CD8 balanced, with later expanders leaning CD4+.

TCRdb recomputed calls from the 5' RACE reads with MiXCR, one row per CDR3 protein. This table holds roughly 350,000 distinct CDR3 sequences, roughly 13% found once. Germline lookup yields CDR1 SGHRS and CDR2 YFSETQ. This CDR3 is built from 15 residues. J gave up 2 bases and V 7 bases, and 9 bases lay outside the gene matches. Comment on this clonotype: Antigen: not known.

The receptor comes from a man between 18 and 29 years old who had mild COVID-19 (a few samples of this study predate the infection). Cell type and time point are not known. Sequencing input: PBMCs or a T cell subset sorted from them (not recorded which). J is TRBJ1-3 and V is TRBV5-1; TRBD1 matches at 7 bases. The CDR3 reads CASPSGGIPGNTIYF. For the CDR3, the DNA is TGCGCCAGCCCTTCAGGGGGTATCCCTGGAAACACCATATATTTT. The variable domain in full, with the rest retrieved from reference TRBV5-1 and TRBJ1-3, is KAGVTQTPRYLIKTRGQQVTLSCSPISGHRSVSWYQQTPGQGLQFLFEYFSETQRNKGNFPGRFSGRQFSNSRSEMNVSTLELGDSALYLCASPSGGIPGNTIYFGEGSWLTVV.